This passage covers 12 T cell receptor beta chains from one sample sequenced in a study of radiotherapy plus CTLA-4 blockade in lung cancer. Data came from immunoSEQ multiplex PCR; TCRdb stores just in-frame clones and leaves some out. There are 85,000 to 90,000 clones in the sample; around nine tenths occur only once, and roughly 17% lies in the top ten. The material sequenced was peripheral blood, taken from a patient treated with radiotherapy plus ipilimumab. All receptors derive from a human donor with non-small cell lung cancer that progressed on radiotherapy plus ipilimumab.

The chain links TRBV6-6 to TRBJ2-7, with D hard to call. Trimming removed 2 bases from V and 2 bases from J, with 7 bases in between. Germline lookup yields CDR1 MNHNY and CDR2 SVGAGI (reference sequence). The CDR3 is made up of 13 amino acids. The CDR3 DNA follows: TGTGCCAGCAGTTACCAGTTCCCCTACGAGCAGTACTTC. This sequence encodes CASSYQFPYEQYF.

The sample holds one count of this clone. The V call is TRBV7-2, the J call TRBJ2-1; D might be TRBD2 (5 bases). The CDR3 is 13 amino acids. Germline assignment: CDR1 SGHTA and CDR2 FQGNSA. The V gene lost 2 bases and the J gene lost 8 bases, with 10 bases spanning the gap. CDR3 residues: CASSLRTWDEQFF. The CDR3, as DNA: TGTGCCAGCAGCTTACGGACTTGGGATGAGCAGTTCTTC.

For the CDR3, the DNA is TGTGCCAGCAGTTTATGGACCGGGACAGGGGGCACTGAAGCTTTCTTT. This codes for CASSLWTGTGGTEAFF. The genes are TRBV6-5 and TRBJ1-1, with 11 bases identical to TRBD1. Per germline, CDR1 MNHEY and CDR2 SVGAGI. The CDR3 loop spans 16 amino acids. After removal of 4 bases from V and 4 bases from J, the junction contained 8 bases not matched to a gene.

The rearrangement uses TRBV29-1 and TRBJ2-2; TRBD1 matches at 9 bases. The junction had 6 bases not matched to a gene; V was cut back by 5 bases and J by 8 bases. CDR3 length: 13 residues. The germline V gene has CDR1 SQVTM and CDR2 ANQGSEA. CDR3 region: CSVMTGGVGELFF. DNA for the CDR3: TGCAGCGTTATGACAGGGGGGGTAGGGGAGCTGTTTTTT.

In DNA form, the CDR3 reads TGTGCCAGCAGTTTTTCGGGCGACCGTTACGAGCAGTACTTC. The encoded protein is CASSFSGDRYEQYF. This chain links TRBV28 with TRBJ2-7; D call uncertain. CDR1 MDHEN and CDR2 SYDVKM come from the germline V gene. The CDR3 is 14 amino acids. V was cut by 3 bases and J by 4 bases, with 13 bases left in between.

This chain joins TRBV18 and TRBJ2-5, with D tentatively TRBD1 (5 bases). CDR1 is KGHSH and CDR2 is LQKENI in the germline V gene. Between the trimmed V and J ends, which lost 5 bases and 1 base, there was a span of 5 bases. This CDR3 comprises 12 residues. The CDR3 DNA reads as TGTGCCAGCTCAGGGGCCCAAGAGACCCAGTACTTC. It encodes CASSGAQETQYF.

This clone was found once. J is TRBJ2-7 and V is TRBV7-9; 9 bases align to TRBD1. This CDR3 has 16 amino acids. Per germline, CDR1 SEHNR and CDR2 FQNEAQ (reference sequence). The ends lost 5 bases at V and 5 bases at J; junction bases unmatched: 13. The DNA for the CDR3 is TGTGCCAGCAGCCTCGGGACAGGGTATGATGTCGACGAGCAGTACTTC. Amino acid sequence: CASSLGTGYDVDEQYF. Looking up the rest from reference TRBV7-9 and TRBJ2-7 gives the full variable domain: DTGVSQNPRHKITKRGQNVTFRCDPISEHNRLYWYRQTLGQGPEFLTYFQNEAQLEKSRLLSDRFSAERPKGSFSTLEIQRTEQGDSAMYLCASSLGTGYDVDEQYFGPGTRLTVT.

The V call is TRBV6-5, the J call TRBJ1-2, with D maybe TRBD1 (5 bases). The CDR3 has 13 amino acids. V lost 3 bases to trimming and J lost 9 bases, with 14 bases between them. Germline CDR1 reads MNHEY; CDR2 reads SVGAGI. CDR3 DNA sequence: TGTGCCAGCAGTTATATGGGGGGAGAGCGCTACACCTTC. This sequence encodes CASSYMGGERYTF.

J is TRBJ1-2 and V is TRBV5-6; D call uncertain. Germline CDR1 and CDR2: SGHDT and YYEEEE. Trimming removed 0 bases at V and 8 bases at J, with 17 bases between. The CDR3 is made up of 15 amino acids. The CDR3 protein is CASSLAAALAGGYTF. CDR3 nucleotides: TGTGCCAGCAGCTTGGCGGCAGCCTTAGCGGGGGGCTACACCTTC.

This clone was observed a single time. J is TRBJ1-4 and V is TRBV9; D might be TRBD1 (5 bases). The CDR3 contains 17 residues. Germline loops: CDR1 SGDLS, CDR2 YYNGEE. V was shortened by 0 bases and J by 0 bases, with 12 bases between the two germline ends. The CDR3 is CASSVDEGIPTNEKLFF. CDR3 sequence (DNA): TGTGCCAGCAGCGTAGATGAGGGGATACCAACTAATGAAAAACTGTTTTTT.

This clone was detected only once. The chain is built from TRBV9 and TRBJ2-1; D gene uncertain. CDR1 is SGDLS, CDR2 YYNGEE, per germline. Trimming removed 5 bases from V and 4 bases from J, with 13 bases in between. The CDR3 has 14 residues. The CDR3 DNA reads TGTGCCAGCAGTCGACTTCCCACTTACAATGAGCAGTTCTTC. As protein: CASSRLPTYNEQFF.

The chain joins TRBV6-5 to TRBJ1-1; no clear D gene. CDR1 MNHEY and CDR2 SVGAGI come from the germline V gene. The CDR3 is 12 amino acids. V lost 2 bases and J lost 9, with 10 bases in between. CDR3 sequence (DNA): TGTGCCAGCAGTTACACTGGACGTAAAGCTTTCTTT. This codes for CASSYTGRKAFF.